A selection of T cell receptor beta chains follows, all from one sample in a study of CD8 T cells in ankylosing spondylitis. MiXCR was run by TCRdb on the 5' RACE reads, yielding one entry per CDR3 protein. The sample has around 39,000 distinct CDR3 sequences; more than 15% are singletons. Sample: blood. The origin of the receptors is a male donor with ankylosing spondylitis or in good health (not recorded which). CDR3s include the opening cysteine and the closing phenylalanine or tryptophan. The D gene is left open where the match is weak. The size of a clone is reported for some rows only, either as once, few or many, or as a class for expanded clones.

TRBV14,NA,TRBJ1-1,NA,TGTGCCAGCAGCCCGAGGATGGACACTGAAGCTTTCTTT,CASSPRMDTEAFF
TRBV9,NA,TRBJ2-7,TRBD2,TGTGCCAGCAGCGTAGCTAGCGGGAGTTACGAGCAGTACTTC,CASSVASGSYEQYF
TRBV4-1,few,TRBJ1-4,NA,TGCGCCAGCAGCCAAGACCGGGCCAACTTTGAAAAACTGTTTTTT,CASSQDRANFEKLFF
TRBV7-2,NA,TRBJ2-3,NA,TGTGCCAGCAGACGCACAGGGAGTAACACAGATACGCAGTATTTT,CASRRTGSNTDTQYF
TRBV5-1,NA,TRBJ2-1,NA,TGCGCCAGCAGCTTAATCACTGGCAGGGCGAATGAGCAGTTCTTC,CASSLITGRANEQFF
TRBV11-2,NA,TRBJ2-4,NA,TGTGCCAGCAGCCCCCCTGGTGGGGACATTCAGTACTTC,CASSPPGGDIQYF
TRBV28,NA,TRBJ1-1,NA,TGTGCCAGCAGCCCCCAATCAGGGACACCGAAAGGGGTCTTT,CASSPQSGTPKGVF
TRBV28,NA,TRBJ2-3,NA,TGTGCCAGCAGCTCCCCGGGAGAAAGAGATACGCAGTATTTT,CASSSPGERDTQYF
TRBV12-3/TRBV12-4,few,TRBJ2-2,NA,TGTGCCAGCATCCGTACAGCAGGGGAGCTGTTTTTT,CASIRTAGELFF
TRBV7-2,few,TRBJ2-2,TRBD1,TGTGCCAGCAGCCCCCGACAGGGGTGGAACACCGGGGAGCTGTTTTTT,CASSPRQGWNTGELFF
TRBV5-6,medium-sized,TRBJ2-7,NA,TGTGCCAGCAGCTTGAACTACGAGCAGTACTTC,CASSLNYEQYF
TRBV11-2,NA,TRBJ2-1,TRBD1,TGTGCCAGCAGCCCCGACAGGGAGTGGGCTGAGCAGTTCTTC,CASSPDREWAEQFF
TRBV29-1,few,TRBJ2-5,NA,TGCAGCGTGGACCTTCACGGACAAGAGACCCAGTACTTC,CSVDLHGQETQYF
TRBV28,many,TRBJ1-5,NA,TGTGCCAGCAGCTCCGGACCTTTTGAGCCCCAGCATTTT,CASSSGPFEPQHF
TRBV5-1,few,TRBJ2-7,NA,TGCGCCAGCAGCTTAGGAACAGTTTACGAGCAGTACTTC,CASSLGTVYEQYF
TRBV10-2,NA,TRBJ1-5,TRBD1,TGCGCCAGCAGTTCGGACCCCAGGGGGAATCAGCCCCAGCATTTT,CASSSDPRGNQPQHF
TRBV12-3/TRBV12-4,many,TRBJ2-1,NA,TGTGCCAGCAGTTTAATGGTGTGGGAGCAGTTCTTC,CASSLMVWEQFF
TRBV7-3,few,TRBJ2-1,TRBD1,TGTGCCAGCAGCTCAACCCTACAGGGGAAGAATGAGCAGTTCTTC,CASSSTLQGKNEQFF
TRBV12-3/TRBV12-4,few,TRBJ2-2,NA,TGTGCCTTCTTTCCAGGAGCCTCCACCGGGGAGCTGTTTTTT,CAFFPGASTGELFF
TRBV5-5,NA,TRBJ2-2,TRBD1,TGTGCCAGCAGCCTGACAGGGCACGGGGAGCTGTTTTTT,CASSLTGHGELFF
TRBV20-1,NA,TRBJ2-1,NA,TGCAGTGCCCCGGTTATCTCCTACAATGAGCAGTTCTTC,CSAPVISYNEQFF
TRBV4-1,few,TRBJ2-1,NA,TGCGCCAGCAGCCAAAGGGTAGGCAACAATGAGCAGTTCTTC,CASSQRVGNNEQFF
TRBV12-5,few,TRBJ2-2,TRBD1,TGTGCTAGTGGTTTATACAGGGGGAACACCGGGGAGCTGTTTTTT,CASGLYRGNTGELFF
TRBV20-1,few,TRBJ2-3,TRBD2,TGCAGTGCTAGAGGTCAGACTAGCGGCACAGATACGCAGTATTTT,CSARGQTSGTDTQYF
TRBV28,few,TRBJ2-1,NA,TGTGCCAGCAGTCCGACGCGGGACAGCTACAATGAGCAGTTCTTC,CASSPTRDSYNEQFF
TRBV2,few,TRBJ2-2,NA,TGTGCCAGCAGTGACAGGGCGGGCACCGGGGAGCTGTTTTTT,CASSDRAGTGELFF
TRBV11-2,NA,TRBJ2-3,TRBD2,TGTGCCAGCAGCTTAAGGCTAGCGGGGGGCACAGATACGCAGTATTTT,CASSLRLAGGTDTQYF
TRBV5-1,few,TRBJ1-1,TRBD1,TGCGCCAGCAGCTTGGAGGGACAGTTGAACACTGCGGAAGCTTTCTTT,CASSLEGQLNTAEAFF
TRBV27,few,TRBJ1-4,TRBD1,TGTGCCAGCAAATCGGGACAGATCCCCGAAAAACTGTTTTTT,CASKSGQIPEKLFF
TRBV29-1,few,TRBJ1-4,NA,TGCAGCGTTGCAACAGCTAATGAAAAACTGTTTTTT,CSVATANEKLFF
TRBV20-1,few,TRBJ2-7,TRBD1,TGCAGTGCTAGAGGGGCAGGGGGTTTCTACGAGCAGTACTTC,CSARGAGGFYEQYF
TRBV7-9,NA,TRBJ2-7,NA,TGTGCCAGCAGCCAGGCCCCTTCCTACGAGCAGTACTTC,CASSQAPSYEQYF
TRBV7-7,few,TRBJ2-3,TRBD1,TGTGCCAGCAGCTCCCAGGGGGCTACAGATACGCAGTATTTT,CASSSQGATDTQYF
TRBV20-1,NA,TRBJ2-1,TRBD2,TGCAGTGCTGAGGGACTAGCGGCCTACAATGAGCAGTTCTTC,CSAEGLAAYNEQFF
TRBV9,few,TRBJ2-2,TRBD2,TGTGCCAGCAGCGTAGGTGCTAGCGGGAACACCGGGGAGCTGTTTTTT,CASSVGASGNTGELFF
TRBV3-1,NA,TRBJ2-1,NA,TGTGCCAGCAGCGCGAGCGGCCCCTACAATGAGCAGTTCTTC,CASSASGPYNEQFF
TRBV29-1,NA,TRBJ2-1,TRBD1,TGCAGCGGGACAGGGGGCTTGAATGAGCAGTTCTTC,CSGTGGLNEQFF
TRBV21-1,NA,TRBJ2-7,NA,TGTGCCAGCAGCAGGGGGACTAGCTACGAGCAGTACTTC,CASSRGTSYEQYF
TRBV29-1,NA,TRBJ1-4,NA,TGCAGCGTACAGGAGACTAATGAAAAACTGTTTTTT,CSVQETNEKLFF
TRBV12-3/TRBV12-4,few,TRBJ2-7,TRBD1,TGTGCCAGCAGGCGGACAGGGAGCGGATCCTACGAGCAGTACTTC,CASRRTGSGSYEQYF
TRBV4-1,NA,TRBJ2-7,NA,TGCGCCAGCAGCCAAGTCACGGGGGTATTTTACGAGCAGTACTTC,CASSQVTGVFYEQYF
TRBV4-3,NA,TRBJ2-7,TRBD1,TGCGCCAGCAGCCAGAGGGACAGGGCCCTGTACGAGCAGTACTTC,CASSQRDRALYEQYF
TRBV20-1,NA,TRBJ2-3,TRBD1,TGCAGTGCTAGAGATGTGGGACAGAAGACAGATACGCAGTATTTT,CSARDVGQKTDTQYF
TRBV6-2/TRBV6-3,NA,TRBJ2-2,NA,TGTGCCAGCAGTTACTCTAGGGCCCCCGGGGAGCTGTTTTTT,CASSYSRAPGELFF
TRBV29-1,NA,TRBJ2-3,TRBD2,TGCAGCGTTGAGGGGACTAGCGGGAGGACAGATACGCAGTATTTT,CSVEGTSGRTDTQYF
TRBV5-6,few,TRBJ2-1,NA,TGTGCCAGCACCCGATTCTACCTTATCTACAATGAGCAGTTCTTC,CASTRFYLIYNEQFF
TRBV3-1,NA,TRBJ1-4,NA,TGTGCCAGCAGCCTCAGGGATTGGAGAAGAGGTGAAAAACTGTTTTTT,CASSLRDWRRGEKLFF
TRBV4-2,few,TRBJ1-4,NA,TGTGCCAGCAGCCAAGGGGGCAGGGGTGAGGAAAAACTGTTTTTT,CASSQGGRGEEKLFF
TRBV20-1,NA,TRBJ2-3,NA,TGCAGTGCTAGATACAGGGCTAGCACAGATACGCAGTATTTT,CSARYRASTDTQYF
TRBV5-4,NA,TRBJ1-6,NA,TGTGCCAGCAGCTTGGGCCCTCCCCTGACAGCCTCACATTCACCCCTCCACTTT,CASSLGPPLTASHSPLHF
TRBV12-3/TRBV12-4,NA,TRBJ2-2,NA,TGTGCCAGCAGTCCCCCCCAGGGTAGGGTCGGGGAGCTGTTTTTT,CASSPPQGRVGELFF
TRBV20-1,NA,TRBJ2-4,NA,TGCAGTGCTACAATCTCACAGCAGATTCAGTACTTC,CSATISQQIQYF
TRBV9,NA,TRBJ2-6,NA,TGTGCCAGCAGCACAACGGCCGGGGCCAACGTCCTGACTTTC,CASSTTAGANVLTF
TRBV12-3/TRBV12-4,NA,TRBJ2-5,NA,TGTGCCAGCAGTTTCCACAGGGATGAGATAGAGACCCAGTACTTC,CASSFHRDEIETQYF
TRBV7-3,NA,TRBJ1-1,NA,TGTGCCAGCAGCTTAACAGGGGCCTCTGAAGCTTTCTTT,CASSLTGASEAFF